These 21 T cell receptor beta chains came from one sample sequenced in a study of blood T cell repertoires in COVID-19. Sequenced by immunoSEQ multiplex PCR; TCRdb stores in-frame clones only, minus some. This sample has around 70,000 clones, with roughly 90% found just once. The sequencing sample was made of peripheral blood. Every receptor here comes from a human donor in a cohort sampled during active COVID-19.

The chain joins TRBV19 to TRBJ1-2, with D perhaps TRBD1 (6 bases). The V and J ends lost 3 bases and 4 bases respectively, with 15 bases between them. This CDR3 contains 15 residues. CDR1 is LNHDA, CDR2 SQIVND, per germline (reference sequence). Here the CDR3 reads CASSIGSGEGYGYTF. CDR3 nucleotides: TGTGCCAGTAGTATCGGATCAGGGGAGGGCTATGGCTACACCTTC. The full variable domain, completed using reference TRBV19 and TRBJ1-2, is DGGITQSPKYLFRKEGQNVTLSCEQNLNHDAMYWYRQDPGQGLRLIYYSQIVNDFQKGDIAEGYSVSREKKESFPLTVTSAQKNPTAFYLCASSIGSGEGYGYTFGSGTRLTVV.

The DNA for the CDR3 is TGTGCCAGCAGCAAGGAGGAGCTCTTC. Protein sequence: CASSKEELF. The genes are TRBV21-1 and TRBJ2-1; the table assigns TRBD2, which was not confirmed against the DNA. TRBV21-1 is listed as a pseudogene. This CDR3 region has 9 residues.

This chain links TRBV5-1 with TRBJ2-7, with 8 positions matching TRBD2. The junction had 6 bases not matched to a gene; V was cut back by 1 base and J by 0 bases. The CDR3 has 16 residues. Germline CDR1 SGHRS, CDR2 YFSETQ. The CDR3 region has the DNA TGCGCCAGCAGCTTGCGAACTAGCGGATCCTCCTACGAGCAGTACTTC. Protein product: CASSLRTSGSSYEQYF.

V and J are TRBV7-2 and TRBJ2-3; possibly TRBD1 for D (6 bases). Between the trimmed V and J ends, which lost 2 bases and 0 bases, there was a span of 9 bases. CDR1 is SGHTA, CDR2 FQGNSA, per germline. The CDR3 runs to 15 residues. This CDR3 is CASSLWGLSTDTQYF. The CDR3 nucleotides read TGTGCCAGCAGCTTATGGGGGCTTAGCACAGATACGCAGTATTTT. The whole variable domain, remainder taken from reference TRBV7-2 and TRBJ2-3, is GAGVSQSPSNKVTEKGKDVELRCDPISGHTALYWYRQSLGQGLEFLIYFQGNSAPDKSGLPSDRFSAERTGGSVSTLTIQRTQQEDSAVYLCASSLWGLSTDTQYFGPGTRLTVL.

The V and J genes are TRBV11-3 and TRBJ1-5; 9 nucleotides agree with TRBD1. This CDR3 contains 18 residues. Germline V CDR1 and CDR2: SGHNT, YENEEA. V dropped 5 bases and J dropped 2; count of bases not matched to a gene: 13. As DNA, the CDR3 is TGTGCCAGCAGCCTTAGGGACAGGGATATCCCGTGCAATCAGCCCCAGCATTTT. Translated, it gives CASSLRDRDIPCNQPQHF. Full variable domain (remainder filled in from reference TRBV11-3 and TRBJ1-5): EAGVVQSPRYKIIEKKQPVAFWCNPISGHNTLYWYLQNLGQGPELLIRYENEEAVDDSQLPKDRFSAERLKGVDSTLKIQPAELGDSAVYLCASSLRDRDIPCNQPQHFGDGTRLSIL.

The V and J genes are TRBV5-4 and TRBJ1-4, with 9 positions matching TRBD1. Looked up from germline, CDR1 is SGHNT and CDR2 is YYREEE (reference sequence). The CDR3 has 17 residues. J lost 8 bases, V lost 4 bases, and 15 bases had no gene match. The CDR3 sequence is CASSSGPSTGGEEKLFF. As DNA, the CDR3 is TGTGCCAGCAGCAGTGGACCATCGACAGGGGGAGAGGAAAAACTGTTTTTT.

By share of the sample, this clone is medium-sized (0.01 to 0.1%). V gene TRBV4-3 combines with J gene TRBJ2-5; D is perhaps TRBD1 (6 bases). There are 14 residues in the CDR3. The V gene lost 1 base and the J gene lost 5 bases, with 11 bases spanning the gap. Germline V lookup: CDR1 LGHNA, CDR2 YSLEER. CDR3: CASSQVSGVETQYF. CDR3 sequence (DNA): TGCGCCAGCAGCCAAGTATCAGGGGTTGAGACCCAGTACTTC.

The chain has TRBV5-4 and TRBJ2-7, with D perhaps matching TRBD2 (6 bases). The germline V gene encodes CDR1 SGHNT and CDR2 YYREEE (reference sequence). The CDR3 has 15 residues. V was trimmed by 4 bases and J by 6 bases, leaving 20 bases between them. CDR3 nucleotide sequence: TGTGCCAGCAGCCCCGGACTAAATACTAGGGGCGAGCAGTACTTC. This sequence encodes CASSPGLNTRGEQYF. Full variable domain (missing parts from reference TRBV5-4 and TRBJ2-7): ETGVTQSPTHLIKTRGQQVTLRCSSQSGHNTVSWYQQALGQGPQFIFQYYREEENGRGNFPPRFSGLQFPNYSSELNVNALELDDSALYLCASSPGLNTRGEQYFGPGTRLTVT.

The rearrangement links TRBV4-1 to TRBJ1-6; D is possibly TRBD1 (5 bases). V dropped 4 bases and J dropped 10 bases, with 26 bases sitting between them. CDR1 and CDR2 from the germline V gene are MGHRA and YSYEKL. CDR3 size: 18 residues. The CDR3 reads CASSPGFHSSEKGSPLHF. The CDR3 DNA is TGCGCCAGCAGCCCCGGATTCCACAGCTCCGAGAAGGGGTCACCCCTCCACTTT.

CDR3 amino acids: CASSLGPSYEQYF. DNA of the CDR3: TGTGCCAGCAGCTTAGGGCCGTCCTACGAGCAGTACTTC. J is TRBJ2-7 and V is TRBV7-9, with D uncertain. CDR1 SEHNR and CDR2 FQNEAQ come from the germline V gene (reference sequence). V was trimmed by 1 base and J by 1 base, leaving 5 bases between them. The CDR3 has 13 amino acids.

This rearrangement joins TRBV6-5 to TRBJ1-2; TRBD1 agrees at 7 bases. Germline V gene data show CDR1 as MNHEY and CDR2 as SVGAGI. The junction had 8 bases not matched to a gene; V was cut back by 5 bases and J by 8 bases. CDR3 size: 13 residues. CDR3 coding DNA: TGTGCCAGCAGTAAACTTCGACAGGGAGGCTACACCTTC. Its translation is CASSKLRQGGYTF.

The gene calls are TRBV5-1 and TRBJ2-4; TRBD2 matches at 13 bases. The junction had 8 bases not matched to a gene; V was cut back by 5 bases and J by 9 bases. CDR3 length: 15 residues. CDR1 and CDR2 (germline): SGHRS, YFSETQ. CDR3 coding DNA: TGCGCCAGCAGTTCTGGGACTAGCGGGAACGGCATTCAGTACTTC. Translation: CASSSGTSGNGIQYF. Full variable domain (outside the CDR3, taken from reference TRBV5-1 and TRBJ2-4): KAGVTQTPRYLIKTRGQQVTLSCSPISGHRSVSWYQQTPGQGLQFLFEYFSETQRNKGNFPGRFSGRQFSNSRSEMNVSTLELGDSALYLCASSSGTSGNGIQYFGAGTRLSVL.

The chain links TRBV28 to TRBJ2-7, with 12 bases matching TRBD1. The CDR3 has 15 amino acids. The germline gives CDR1 MDHEN, CDR2 SYDVKM. V dropped 2 bases and J dropped 5; count of bases not matched to a gene: 4. CDR3 nucleotides: TGTGCCAGCAGTTTAGGGGACAGGGGGCCCCACGAGCAGTACTTC. Translation: CASSLGDRGPHEQYF.

This chain joins TRBV19 and TRBJ2-1; weak D call: TRBD1 (7 bases). V lost 2 bases and J 5 bases, leaving 10 bases between the germline ends. This CDR3 contains 14 residues. CDR1 is LNHDA, CDR2 SQIVND, per germline (reference sequence). The CDR3 is CASSIQGGHNEQFF. CDR3 DNA: TGTGCCAGTAGTATACAGGGGGGCCACAATGAGCAGTTCTTC.

This chain links TRBV4-1 with TRBJ2-7; D is unresolved. The CDR3 length is 12 residues. Germline CDR1 reads MGHRA; CDR2 reads YSYEKL. The V gene lost 0 bases and the J gene lost 4 bases, with 4 bases spanning the gap. The CDR3 reads CASSQDLYEQYF. The CDR3 nucleotides read TGCGCCAGCAGCCAAGATCTATACGAGCAGTACTTC.

This chain connects TRBV10-3 to TRBJ1-5, with D possibly matching TRBD1 (6 bases). V dropped 11 bases and J dropped 5 bases, with 13 bases sitting between them. This CDR3 spans 12 amino acids. Germline CDR1 ENHRY, CDR2 SYGVKD. The CDR3 DNA sequence: TGTGCCGTGCGGACAGAGGATCAGCCCCAGCATTTT. It yields the protein CAVRTEDQPQHF.

J is TRBJ1-1 and V is TRBV15; no clear D. Between the trimmed V and J ends, which lost 0 bases and 6 bases, there was a span of 11 bases. This CDR3 region has 14 residues. Germline V gives CDR1 LNHNV, CDR2 YYDKDF (reference sequence). The CDR3 bases are TGTGCCACCAGCAGAGATCGGGTTGCCCCTGAAGCTTTCTTT. Translating gives CATSRDRVAPEAFF.

The gene calls are TRBV5-1 and TRBJ2-5; possibly TRBD2 for D (5 bases). CDR3 length: 15 residues. CDR1 SGHRS and CDR2 YFSETQ come from the germline V gene. V lost 4 bases and J lost 2, with 15 bases in between. CDR3 nucleotides: TGCGCCAGCAGCCCGGACCGGGGTACACAAGAGACCCAGTACTTC. Protein: CASSPDRGTQETQYF.

The chain uses TRBV30 and TRBJ1-5, with D perhaps TRBD1 (5 bases). The CDR3 runs to 15 residues. The V end lost 0 bases, the J end lost 5 bases, and 14 bases lay between the germline ends. CDR1 and CDR2 from the germline V gene are GTSNPN and SVGIG (reference sequence). The CDR3 bases are TGTGCCTGGAGTGTAGGCCCCCAGGGCTATCAGCCCCAGCATTTT. This translates into CAWSVGPQGYQPQHF.

V is TRBV5-4 and J is TRBJ2-1; TRBD2 matches at 9 bases. The CDR3 runs to 15 residues. Germline assignment: CDR1 SGHNT and CDR2 YYREEE (reference sequence). With 4 bases clipped from V and 6 bases from J, the junction kept 8 bases outside the gene matches. DNA of the CDR3: TGTGCCAGCAGCGCCGCCAGGGGACTAGCCAATGAGCAGTTCTTC. This gives the protein CASSAARGLANEQFF.

The chain links TRBV6-5 to TRBJ2-1; a weak D match, TRBD2 (6 bases). Germline loops: CDR1 MNHEY, CDR2 SVGAGI. V was trimmed by 0 bases and J by 4 bases, leaving 13 bases between them. The CDR3 is 16 amino acids. CDR3 region: CASSYSGGSQYNEQFF. CDR3 bases: TGTGCCAGCAGTTACTCTGGAGGGAGTCAATACAATGAGCAGTTCTTC.